The 11 T cell receptor beta chains below come from one sample, sequenced in a study of blood T cell repertoires in COVID-19. Sequencing used immunoSEQ multiplex PCR; TCRdb keeps in-frame clones, though not all of them. The data contain under 150,000 clones, roughly 80% of them seen just once; the ten biggest clones take up over 7%. Specimen: peripheral blood. The receptors were sampled from a man aged 50 to 60 with active or convalescent COVID-19.

Of note for this clone: An end of the junction does not agree with germline; a read error may underlie this. The rearrangement uses TRBV7-7 and TRBJ2-3; the match to TRBD2 covers 9 bases. From germline, CDR1 is SSHAT and CDR2 FNYEAQ (reference sequence). The CDR3 spans 15 residues. For the CDR3, the DNA is TGTGCTAGCAGCCGAAGACTAGCGGCCACAGATACGCAGTATTTT. It is translated as CASSRRLAATDTQYF.

The gene calls are TRBV15 and TRBJ2-7; 8 positions agree with TRBD1. The J call may be mistaken, given a closer DNA end match to TRBJ2-5. The CDR3 extends over 17 amino acids. Germline CDR1 reads LNHNV; CDR2 reads YYDKDF (reference sequence). CDR3 residues: CATSRGGSDRARWTQYF. The DNA of the CDR3 is TGTGCCACCAGCAGAGGGGGCTCGGACAGGGCCCGATGGACCCAGTACTTC.

V usage is TRBV7-9 and J usage is TRBJ1-1, with TRBD1 as a possible D gene (5 bases). In germline, CDR1 is SEHNR, CDR2 FQNEAQ (reference sequence). The length of the CDR3 is 14 residues. The ends were cut back, 1 base at V and 1 base at J, with 7 bases in the middle. The CDR3 here is CASSLVGGNTEAFF. In DNA, the CDR3 is TGTGCCAGCAGCTTAGTCGGGGGGAACACTGAAGCTTTCTTT.

This sequence joins TRBV3-1 (or the pseudogene TRBV3-2) and TRBJ1-6; D is ambiguous. Germline lookup yields CDR1 LGHDT and CDR2 YNNKEL (reference sequence). V dropped 1 base and J dropped 10 bases, with 11 bases sitting between them. The CDR3 is made up of 14 amino acids. In DNA form, the CDR3 reads TGTGCCAGCAGCCAAGTTCCGGTGAAGTCACCCCTCCACTTT. This gives the protein CASSQVPVKSPLHF.

V gene TRBV6-6 combines with J gene TRBJ2-2; 9 bases agree with TRBD1. V lost 6 bases to trimming and J lost 3 bases; unmatched junction nucleotides: 5. Germline V lookup: CDR1 MNHNY, CDR2 SVGAGI (reference sequence). The CDR3 is 15 amino acids. CDR3 coding DNA: TGTGCCAGCAGCCCACAGGGGGCCTACACCGGGGAGCTGTTTTTT. This encodes CASSPQGAYTGELFF.

The rearrangement uses TRBV9 and TRBJ1-1; D perhaps matches TRBD1 (6 bases). The V end was cut by 0 bases, the J end by 4 bases, with 7 bases between. Per the germline V gene, CDR1 is SGDLS and CDR2 is YYNGEE. The CDR3 runs to 13 residues. This chain's CDR3 is CASSVGQATEAFF. The CDR3 nucleotides read TGTGCCAGCAGCGTAGGACAGGCCACTGAAGCTTTCTTT.

This chain joins TRBV5-8 and TRBJ2-3; D perhaps matches TRBD1 (5 bases). V lost 4 bases, J lost 3 bases, and 9 bases lay in between. This CDR3 has 13 amino acids. CDR1 is SGHTS, CDR2 YDEGEE, per germline. CDR3 sequence: CASSLRQTDTQYF. In DNA form, the CDR3 reads TGTGCCAGCAGCCTTAGACAGACAGATACGCAGTATTTT.

This sequence joins TRBV9 and TRBJ2-1, with 8 bases identical to TRBD1. The germline CDR1 and CDR2 sequences are SGDLS and YYNGEE. This CDR3 region has 17 residues. Trimming took 4 bases from V and 7 from J; bases not matched to a gene: 16. The CDR3 nucleotides are TGTGCCAGCAGCCCCCAAGTGGGGACAGGCCCTTGGAATGAGCAGTTCTTC. Translation: CASSPQVGTGPWNEQFF.

This chain connects TRBV27 to TRBJ2-3, with 12 nucleotides matching TRBD2. Germline CDR1 and CDR2: MNHEY and SMNVEV (reference sequence). V shed 1 base and J 4 bases; nucleotides not matched to a gene: 6. The CDR3 contains 17 residues. The CDR3 DNA reads TGTGCCAGCAGTTTATTCAGACTAGCGGGAGATCCAGATACGCAGTATTTT. This encodes CASSLFRLAGDPDTQYF.

The chain joins TRBV3-1 (or the pseudogene TRBV3-2) to TRBJ1-4; D remains unclear. The germline V and J ends were trimmed by 4 bases and 8 bases, with 17 bases remaining between them. The length of the CDR3 is 15 residues. The germline V gene encodes CDR1 LGHDT and CDR2 YNNKEL (reference sequence). In DNA, the CDR3 is TGTGCCAGCAGCCCCCCAGGCTTCAATTTGGAAAAACTGTTTTTT. This translates into CASSPPGFNLEKLFF.

The genes are TRBV24-1 and TRBJ2-5, with TRBD1 identical over 9 bases. In germline, CDR1 is KGHDR, CDR2 SFDVKD. The J segment lost 0 bases and the V segment lost 4 bases, leaving 2 bases of the junction unmatched. The CDR3 is 15 residues long. The CDR3 sequence: CATSEGQGYQETQYF. Written as DNA, the CDR3 is TGTGCCACCAGTGAGGGACAGGGCTACCAAGAGACCCAGTACTTC.